The entry below describes one TCR beta chain. This clone showed up just once. The clone's antigen remains unknown. An end of the junction differs from the germline gene, which may be a read error. The sample comes from a study of metastatic and nonmetastatic thyroid tumors (dated by TCRdb to 2019 to 2021). For the study in its entirety: Repertoires were compared across peripheral blood and tumor or nodule tissue samples from malignant and benign thyroid patients.

Libraries were prepared through PCR. Instrument used: Illumina HiSeq 4000. High-throughput sequencing was used to profile the TCR beta-chain CDR3 region of each patient. In the paper's pipeline: The researchers built a classifier to tell apart papillary thyroid cancer patients with distant metastasis, based on CDR3 differences among clinicopathological groups. The Shannon index was used to assess repertoire diversity, and the Morisita-Horn index was used to assess tumor-blood repertoire similarity. TCRdb passed the public sequencing reads through fastp at Q25 and MiXCR, retaining productive beta sequences. Clone size and V and J calls follow TCRdb, not the original study. In all, the sample holds about 24,000 clones, and roughly 19% of those were seen once. The ten largest clonotypes hold about 5% of the sample. None of the patients had been given any treatment before thyroid surgery. Using T-cell receptor beta sequencing, the study looked back at clinical samples from patients collected from about 2012 to 2018.

Broader findings and caveats from the paper: In both blood and tumor samples, malignant tumors were reported to have significantly higher TCR beta diversity than benign nodules.

CDR1 and CDR2 are drawn from the germline V gene (reference sequence): MNHNY, SVGAGI. The CDR3 runs 16 amino acids, cysteine and phenylalanine included. Only CDR3 DNA is held: 48 bases, read in frame from base 1. The sequence is built from TRBV6-6 and TRBJ2-3; perhaps TRBD1 is the D gene, with 5 bases matching. The sample was blood. This receptor was taken from a male donor with papillary thyroid cancer or a benign thyroid nodule (not recorded which). Some clones in this sample may be carry-over from other donors' samples. The nucleotide sequence is TGTGCCAGCATTTACTCTGGACACAGGCGCACAGATACGCAGTATTTT. This is translated as CASIYSGHRRTDTQYF.